Below, 24 T cell receptor beta chains from the same sample are listed, as sequenced in a study of radiation and T cells in renal cell carcinoma. Clones were sequenced by immunoSEQ multiplex PCR, and TCRdb holds only the in-frame ones, with some missing. Counted here are approximately 94,000 clones, 82% occurring once; the ten biggest clones make up 5% to 6.5%. Indicated time point: baseline pretreatment blood. Treatment here: 15 Gy SBRT to primary tumor, nephrectomy 4 weeks later. The sample here was blood, taken from a patient whose treatment included radiotherapy and nephrectomy. Source of these receptors: a man between 60 and 75 years old with renal cell carcinoma.

The chain has TRBV5-1 and TRBJ2-2, with 11 bases that match TRBD2. V lost 4 bases, J lost 1 base, and 3 bases stayed unmatched. Per germline, CDR1 SGHRS and CDR2 YFSETQ. The CDR3 is made up of 16 amino acids. The CDR3 DNA reads as TGCGCCAGCAGCCTACTAGCGGGGGTGAACACCGGGGAGCTGTTTTTT. It translates to CASSLLAGVNTGELFF.

The rearrangement joins TRBV7-9 to TRBJ2-2; D is unclear. Germline assignment: CDR1 SEHNR and CDR2 FQNEAQ (reference sequence). This CDR3 is built from 12 residues. Trimming left V 5 bases short and J 8 bases short, with 9 bases between. DNA of the CDR3: TGTGCCAGCAGCCTCCCGTTTGGGGAGCTGTTTTTT. Encoded protein: CASSLPFGELFF.

The chain couples TRBV5-1 to TRBJ2-5, with D unclear. This CDR3 has 13 residues. V lost 5 bases to trimming and J lost 2 bases, with 10 bases between them. CDR1 is SGHRS, CDR2 YFSETQ, per germline. CDR3 protein: CASRTGQQETQYF. The CDR3 coding sequence is TGCGCCAGCAGAACGGGCCAACAAGAGACCCAGTACTTC. Based on the CDR3 plus reference TRBV5-1 and TRBJ2-5, the full variable domain is KAGVTQTPRYLIKTRGQQVTLSCSPISGHRSVSWYQQTPGQGLQFLFEYFSETQRNKGNFPGRFSGRQFSNSRSEMNVSTLELGDSALYLCASRTGQQETQYFGPGTRLLVL.

Here the CDR3 DNA reads TGTGCCAGCAGTTACGGGTCACTAGCCAAAAACATTCAGTACTTC. Its protein is CASSYGSLAKNIQYF. The V and J genes are TRBV6-6 and TRBJ2-4, with D unresolved. This CDR3 spans 15 amino acids. Germline V gene lookup returns CDR1 MNHNY and CDR2 SVGAGI (reference sequence). Trimming took 2 bases from V and 0 from J, leaving 8 bases between them.

This clone is judged medium-sized. This chain joins TRBV10-1 and TRBJ2-1, with 8 bases aligning to TRBD2. The CDR3 runs to 15 residues. V was clipped by 0 bases and J by 4 bases; unmatched bases: 2. The germline V gene encodes CDR1 WNHNN and CDR2 SYGVQD (reference sequence). The CDR3: CASSESAGDYNEQFF. The CDR3, as DNA: TGCGCCAGCAGTGAGTCAGCGGGGGATTACAATGAGCAGTTCTTC.

In this sample, this clone turned up a few times. DNA for the CDR3: TGTGCCAGCAGCGCCCGACTACTAGATACGCAGTATTTT. As protein: CASSARLLDTQYF. V is TRBV6-4 and J is TRBJ2-3; maybe TRBD2 (5 bases). CDR1 is MRHNA and CDR2 is SNTAGT in the germline V gene. V was trimmed by 6 bases and J by 5 bases, leaving 12 bases between them. The CDR3 length is 13 residues.

This sequence joins TRBV5-6 and TRBJ1-1; 9 positions agree with TRBD1. Unmatched junction bases numbered 6, after V lost 3 bases and J lost 3 bases. This CDR3 contains 15 residues. Germline CDR1 reads SGHDT; CDR2 reads YYEEEE. CDR3 sequence: CASSSQGASHTEAFF. The CDR3 coding sequence is TGTGCCAGCAGCTCACAGGGGGCCAGCCACACTGAAGCTTTCTTT.

In its sample, this clone was seen once. This rearrangement joins TRBV30 to TRBJ2-7, with TRBD1 matching 9 bases. CDR1 is GTSNPN, CDR2 SVGIG, per germline (reference sequence). This CDR3 region has 16 residues. The junction had 8 bases not matched to a gene; V was cut back by 2 bases and J by 0 bases. CDR3 loop: CAWSWDRVHYSYEQYF. For the CDR3, the DNA is TGTGCCTGGAGTTGGGACAGGGTCCACTACTCCTACGAGCAGTACTTC.

The rearrangement joins TRBV5-1 to TRBJ1-1; TRBD1 might be the D (5 bases). This CDR3 region has 15 residues. Germline V gives CDR1 SGHRS, CDR2 YFSETQ. Deletions cut 2 bases from V and 7 bases from J, with 18 bases between. The CDR3 DNA reads as TGCGCCAGCAGCTTTTCAACTACAGGTGGGAGTGAAGCTTTCTTT. It is translated as CASSFSTTGGSEAFF.

The table lists this clone with a count of one. The rearrangement links TRBV6-1 to TRBJ2-2; D gene ambiguous. The germline V and J ends were trimmed by 8 bases and 6 bases, with 10 bases remaining between them. The CDR3 is made up of 12 amino acids. Germline CDR1 and CDR2: MNHNS and SASEGT. The CDR3 bases are TGTGCCAGCGCATATGTGGCCGGGGAGCTGTTTTTT. Amino acids: CASAYVAGELFF.

V is TRBV4-3 and J is TRBJ2-7; perhaps TRBD1 as D (5 bases). Germline CDR1 is LGHNA and CDR2 is YSLEER. Trimming pared 2 bases from V and 3 bases from J, leaving 8 bases between. The CDR3 sequence is 13 residues long. For the CDR3, the DNA is TGCGCCAGCAGCCAATACAGGTACTACGAGCAGTACTTC. This sequence encodes CASSQYRYYEQYF.

The count of this clone is one. This sequence joins TRBV19 and TRBJ2-7; TRBD1 is a possible D gene (6 bases). V was clipped by 6 bases and J by 0 bases, with 12 bases between them. The CDR3 is made up of 14 amino acids. Per germline, CDR1 LNHDA and CDR2 SQIVND (reference sequence). In DNA form, the CDR3 reads TGTGCCAGTAGGAGGACAGCAGGCTCCTACGAGCAGTACTTC. It yields the protein CASRRTAGSYEQYF.

The genes are TRBV27 and TRBJ2-5; TRBD1 might be the D (5 bases). CDR3 length equals 15 residues. CDR1 MNHEY and CDR2 SMNVEV come from the germline V gene (reference sequence). V lost 3 bases and J 5 bases, leaving 16 bases between the germline ends. The CDR3 here is CASSFGQGYGETQYF. The DNA of the CDR3 is TGTGCCAGCAGTTTTGGCCAGGGCTACGGGGAGACCCAGTACTTC.

The chain combines TRBV7-2 with TRBJ2-1, with 10 bases fitting TRBD1. This CDR3 region has 17 residues. With V trimmed by 6 bases and J by 8 bases, 16 bases remained unmatched. CDR1 is SGHTA, CDR2 FQGNSA, per germline. The CDR3 reads CASSRRSGTGAGDEQFF. The CDR3 DNA follows: TGTGCCAGCAGTCGGCGATCCGGGACAGGGGCTGGGGATGAGCAGTTCTTC.

The genes are TRBV7-9 and TRBJ2-7; no firm D call. CDR1 SEHNR and CDR2 FQNEAQ come from the germline V gene (reference sequence). V lost 5 bases, J lost 6 bases, and 11 bases lay in between. This CDR3 comprises 12 residues. DNA for the CDR3: TGTGCCAGCAGCCTTGATTTGACCGAGCAGTACTTC. Protein sequence: CASSLDLTEQYF.

The rearrangement uses TRBV6-7 and TRBJ2-5; TRBD2 agrees at 10 bases. TRBV6-7 is filed as an ORF, its function uncertain. J gave up 3 bases and V 9 bases, and 4 bases lay outside the gene matches. CDR3 length: 13 residues. The CDR3 reads CASSGRPKETQYF. In DNA, the CDR3 is TGTGCCAGTAGCGGGAGGCCCAAAGAGACCCAGTACTTC.

The chain links TRBV28 to TRBJ1-2; TRBD1 might be the D (6 bases). The CDR3 extends over 12 amino acids. Germline-derived CDR1 and CDR2 are MDHEN and SYDVKM. Trimming pared 6 bases from V and 4 bases from J, leaving 9 bases between. This CDR3 is CASRDRIYGYTF. In DNA form, the CDR3 reads TGTGCCAGCAGGGACAGAATCTATGGCTACACCTTC.

The V gene is TRBV28, the J gene TRBJ2-7; D not resolved. Trimming removed 2 bases from V and 5 bases from J, with 16 bases in between. Germline-derived CDR1 and CDR2 are MDHEN and SYDVKM. This CDR3 contains 15 residues. The CDR3 coding sequence is TGTGCCAGCAGTTTACCCGGTGGACGTTCCCACGAGCAGTACTTC. It translates to CASSLPGGRSHEQYF.

The chain has TRBV6-6 and TRBJ2-7; 9 bases match TRBD1. V dropped 6 bases and J dropped 6; count of bases not matched to a gene: 3. This CDR3 comprises 12 residues. Germline V gene data show CDR1 as MNHNY and CDR2 as SVGAGI (reference sequence). Here the CDR3 reads CASSPTGGEQYF. CDR3 bases: TGTGCCAGCAGCCCGACAGGGGGCGAGCAGTACTTC.

V gene TRBV12-2 combines with J gene TRBJ2-6; no check of the table's D call, TRBD2, against the DNA was made. TRBV12-2 is described as a pseudogene. This CDR3 is 16 amino acids long. This CDR3 is CASRLVASSGANVLTF. The DNA of the CDR3 is TGTGCAAGTCGCTTAGTTGCTAGCTCTGGGGCCAACGTCCTGACTTTC.

The chain links TRBV6-5 to TRBJ2-7; 13 bases fit TRBD2. The germline gives CDR1 MNHEY, CDR2 SVGAGI. The CDR3 extends over 16 amino acids. Trimming cost V 0 bases and J 3 bases; bases outside gene matches: 2. The CDR3 DNA sequence: TGTGCCAGCAGTTACTCAGGACTAGCGGGGGTCTACGAGCAGTACTTC. Translating gives CASSYSGLAGVYEQYF.

The chain links TRBV4-1 to TRBJ2-3; 8 bases are a match to TRBD1. This CDR3 is built from 16 residues. Germline assignment: CDR1 MGHRA and CDR2 YSYEKL. Unmatched junction bases numbered 13, after V lost 1 base and J lost 10 bases. This CDR3 is CASSQVIPRQGRSQYF. The DNA of the CDR3 is TGCGCCAGCAGCCAAGTGATCCCGAGACAGGGGCGGTCGCAGTATTTT.

CDR3 loop: CATSRASTLLGTEAFF. CDR3 in DNA: TGTGCCACCAGCAGAGCTTCCACCCTGTTGGGTACTGAAGCTTTCTTT. This chain connects TRBV15 to TRBJ1-1; D not resolved. V lost 1 base and J 5 bases, leaving 17 bases between the germline ends. Germline V gene lookup returns CDR1 LNHNV and CDR2 YYDKDF (reference sequence). The CDR3 length is 16 residues.

The chain links TRBV7-3 to TRBJ2-1, with TRBD2 identical over 13 bases. V was clipped by 8 bases and J by 5 bases; unmatched bases: 3. The CDR3 sequence is 14 residues long. CDR1 and CDR2 (germline): SGHTA, FQGTGA. Here the CDR3 reads CASGLAGDNNEQFF. The CDR3 coding sequence is TGTGCCAGCGGACTAGCGGGGGATAACAATGAGCAGTTCTTC.